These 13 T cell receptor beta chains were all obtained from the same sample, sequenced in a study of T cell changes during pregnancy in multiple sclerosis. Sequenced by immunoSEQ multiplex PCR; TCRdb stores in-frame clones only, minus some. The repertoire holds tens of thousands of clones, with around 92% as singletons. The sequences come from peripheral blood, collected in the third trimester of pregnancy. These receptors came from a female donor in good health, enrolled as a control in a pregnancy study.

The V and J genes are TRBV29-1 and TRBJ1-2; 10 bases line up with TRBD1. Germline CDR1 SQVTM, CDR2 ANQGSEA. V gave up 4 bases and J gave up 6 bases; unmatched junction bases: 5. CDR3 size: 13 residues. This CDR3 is CSVGDRGWDGYTF. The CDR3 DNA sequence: TGCAGCGTTGGGGACAGGGGCTGGGATGGCTACACCTTC.

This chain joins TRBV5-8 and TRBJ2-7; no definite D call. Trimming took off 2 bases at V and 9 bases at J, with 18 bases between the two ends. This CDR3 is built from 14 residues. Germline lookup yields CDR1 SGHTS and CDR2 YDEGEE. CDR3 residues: CASSLSLDGSPQYF. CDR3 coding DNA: TGTGCCAGCAGCTTATCCCTAGATGGAAGTCCGCAGTACTTC. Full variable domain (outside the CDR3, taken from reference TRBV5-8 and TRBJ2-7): EAGVTQSPTHLIKTRGQQATLRCSPISGHTSVYWYQQALGLGLQFLLWYDEGEERNRGNFPPRFSGRQFPNYSSELNVNALELEDSALYLCASSLSLDGSPQYFGPGTRLTVT.

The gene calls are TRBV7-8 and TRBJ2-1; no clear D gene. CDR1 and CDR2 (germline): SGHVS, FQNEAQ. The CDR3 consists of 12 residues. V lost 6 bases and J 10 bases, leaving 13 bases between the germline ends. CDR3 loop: CASRGASVEQFF. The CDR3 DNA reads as TGTGCCAGCAGAGGCGCCAGCGTCGAGCAGTTCTTC.

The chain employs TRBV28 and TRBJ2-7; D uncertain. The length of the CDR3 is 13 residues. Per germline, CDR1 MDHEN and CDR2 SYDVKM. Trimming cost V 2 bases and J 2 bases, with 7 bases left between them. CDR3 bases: TGTGCCAGCAGTTTACAGGCCCCCTACGAGCAGTACTTC. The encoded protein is CASSLQAPYEQYF.

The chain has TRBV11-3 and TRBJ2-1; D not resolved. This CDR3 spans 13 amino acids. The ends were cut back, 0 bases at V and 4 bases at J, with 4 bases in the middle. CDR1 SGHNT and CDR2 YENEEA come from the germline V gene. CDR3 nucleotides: TGTGCCAGCAGCTTAGACAATTACAATGAGCAGTTCTTC. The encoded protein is CASSLDNYNEQFF. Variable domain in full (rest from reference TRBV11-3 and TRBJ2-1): EAGVVQSPRYKIIEKKQPVAFWCNPISGHNTLYWYLQNLGQGPELLIRYENEEAVDDSQLPKDRFSAERLKGVDSTLKIQPAELGDSAVYLCASSLDNYNEQFFGPGTRLTVL.

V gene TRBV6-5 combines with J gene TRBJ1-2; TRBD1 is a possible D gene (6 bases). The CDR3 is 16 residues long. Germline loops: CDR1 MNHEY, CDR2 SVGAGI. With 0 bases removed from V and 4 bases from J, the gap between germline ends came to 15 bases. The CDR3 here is CASSYSRTVAGYGYTF. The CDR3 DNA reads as TGTGCCAGCAGTTACTCCAGGACAGTGGCGGGCTATGGCTACACCTTC.

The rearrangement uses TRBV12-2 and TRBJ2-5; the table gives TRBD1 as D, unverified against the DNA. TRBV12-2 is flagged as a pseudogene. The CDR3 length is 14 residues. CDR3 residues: CASRTLCQQGTQYF. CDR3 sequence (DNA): TGTGCAAGTCGCACCCTGTGTCAGCAGGGGACCCAGTACTTC.

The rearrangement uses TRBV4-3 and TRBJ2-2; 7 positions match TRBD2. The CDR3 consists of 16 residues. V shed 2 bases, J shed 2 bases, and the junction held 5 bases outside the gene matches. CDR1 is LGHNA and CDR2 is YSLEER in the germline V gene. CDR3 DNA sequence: TGCGCCAGCAGCCAACCTAGCGGAAAAAACACCGGGGAGCTGTTTTTT. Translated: CASSQPSGKNTGELFF.

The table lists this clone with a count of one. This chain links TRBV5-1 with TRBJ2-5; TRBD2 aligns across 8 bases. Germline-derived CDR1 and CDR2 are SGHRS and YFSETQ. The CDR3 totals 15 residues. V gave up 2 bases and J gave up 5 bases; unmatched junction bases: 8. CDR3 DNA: TGCGCCAGCAGCTTCCTTTTGACTAGCGAGGAGACCCAGTACTTC. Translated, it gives CASSFLLTSEETQYF.

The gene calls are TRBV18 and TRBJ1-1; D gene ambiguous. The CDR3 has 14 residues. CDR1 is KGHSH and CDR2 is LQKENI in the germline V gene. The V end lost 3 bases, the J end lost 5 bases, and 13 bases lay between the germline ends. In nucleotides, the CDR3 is TGTGCCAGCTCACCGTCTACTCCGGTGACTGAAGCTTTCTTT. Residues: CASSPSTPVTEAFF.

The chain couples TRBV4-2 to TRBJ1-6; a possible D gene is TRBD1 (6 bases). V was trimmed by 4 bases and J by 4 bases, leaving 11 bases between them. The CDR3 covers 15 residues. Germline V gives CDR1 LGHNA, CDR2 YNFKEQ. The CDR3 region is CASSRSGQYNSPLHF. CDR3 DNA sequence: TGTGCCAGCAGCCGGTCCGGACAGTATAATTCACCCCTCCACTTT.

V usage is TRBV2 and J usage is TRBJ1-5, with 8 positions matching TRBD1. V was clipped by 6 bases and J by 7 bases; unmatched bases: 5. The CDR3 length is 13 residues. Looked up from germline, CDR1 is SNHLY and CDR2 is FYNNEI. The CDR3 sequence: CASRLDRDQPQHF. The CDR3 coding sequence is TGTGCCAGCAGACTGGACAGGGACCAGCCCCAGCATTTT.

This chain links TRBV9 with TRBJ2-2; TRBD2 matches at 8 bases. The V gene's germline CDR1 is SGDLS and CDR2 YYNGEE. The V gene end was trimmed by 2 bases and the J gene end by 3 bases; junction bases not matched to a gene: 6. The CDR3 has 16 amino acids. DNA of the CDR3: TGTGCCAGCAGCGTCTCAGCGGGGGAATACACCGGGGAGCTGTTTTTT. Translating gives CASSVSAGEYTGELFF. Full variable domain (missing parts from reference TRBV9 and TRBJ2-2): DSGVTQTPKHLITATGQRVTLRCSPRSGDLSVYWYQQSLDQGLQFLIQYYNGEERAKGNILERFSAQQFPDLHSELNLSSLELGDSALYFCASSVSAGEYTGELFFGEGSRLTVL.